Following are 2 T cell receptor beta chains from one sample sequenced in a study of early T cells in non-severe SARS-CoV-2 infection. TCRdb re-called the 5' RACE reads with MiXCR, one entry per CDR3 protein. Seen here are under 80,000 distinct CDR3 sequences, roughly 10% observed once, and the top ten hold 3.8%. Input material: whole blood. The receptors here all came from an adult who was a healthcare worker with PCR-confirmed SARS-CoV-2 infection or an uninfected control (not recorded which).

This clonotype was counted many times. The chain employs TRBV7-9 and TRBJ2-3; D is perhaps TRBD2 (6 bases). Trimming removed 4 bases at V and 2 bases at J, with 13 bases between. There are 15 residues in the CDR3. Germline loops: CDR1 SEHNR, CDR2 FQNEAQ (reference sequence). CDR3: CASSYGTSLTDTQYF. The CDR3 nucleotides read TGTGCCAGCAGCTACGGGACTTCCCTCACAGATACGCAGTATTTT. The full variable domain, its missing parts supplied by reference TRBV7-9 and TRBJ2-3, is DTGVSQNPRHKITKRGQNVTFRCDPISEHNRLYWYRQTLGQGPEFLTYFQNEAQLEKSRLLSDRFSAERPKGSFSTLEIQRTEQGDSAMYLCASSYGTSLTDTQYFGPGTRLTVL.

V and J are TRBV11-2 and TRBJ2-1; TRBD2 is a possible D gene (6 bases). The CDR3 totals 13 residues. Trimming took off 3 bases at V and 13 bases at J, with 16 bases between the two ends. Germline-derived CDR1 and CDR2 are SGHAT and FQNNGV. DNA for the CDR3: TGTGCCAGCAGCTTGAAGGGTGGGCGGGGTCAGTTCTTC. Protein product: CASSLKGGRGQFF.